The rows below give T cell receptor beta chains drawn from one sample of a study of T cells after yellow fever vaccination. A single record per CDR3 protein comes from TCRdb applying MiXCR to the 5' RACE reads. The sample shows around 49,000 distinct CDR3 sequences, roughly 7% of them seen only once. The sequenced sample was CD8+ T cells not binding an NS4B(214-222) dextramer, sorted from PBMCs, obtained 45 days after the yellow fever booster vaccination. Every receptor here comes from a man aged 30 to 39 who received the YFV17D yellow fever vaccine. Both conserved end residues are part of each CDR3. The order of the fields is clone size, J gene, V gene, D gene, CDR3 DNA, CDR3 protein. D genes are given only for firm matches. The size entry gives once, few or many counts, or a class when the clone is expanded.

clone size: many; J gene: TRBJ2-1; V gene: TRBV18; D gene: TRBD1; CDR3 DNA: TGTGCCAGCTCACCACGGACAGGGGGCACGAGCGCCTACAATGAGCAGTTCTTC; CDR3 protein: CASSPRTGGTSAYNEQFF
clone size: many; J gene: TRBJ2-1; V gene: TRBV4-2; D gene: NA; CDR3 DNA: TGTGCCAGCACCCAAATGGGTTACAATGAGCAGTTCTTC; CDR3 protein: CASTQMGYNEQFF
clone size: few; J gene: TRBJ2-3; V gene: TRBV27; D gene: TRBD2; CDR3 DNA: TGTGCCAGCAGCCCGGGACAGGGACTAGCGGCGTTTCTTGGCACAGATACGCAGTATTTT; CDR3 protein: CASSPGQGLAAFLGTDTQYF
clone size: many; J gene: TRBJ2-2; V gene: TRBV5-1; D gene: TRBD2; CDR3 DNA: TGCGCCAGCAGCACTGGACTAGCGGGAGGTATAGGCACCGGGGAGCTGTTTTTT; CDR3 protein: CASSTGLAGGIGTGELFF
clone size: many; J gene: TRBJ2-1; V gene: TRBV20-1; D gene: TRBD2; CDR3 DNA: TGCAGTGCTAGAGATCCAGGGCGGGAGGGAAATAACAATGAGCAGTTCTTC; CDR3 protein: CSARDPGREGNNNEQFF
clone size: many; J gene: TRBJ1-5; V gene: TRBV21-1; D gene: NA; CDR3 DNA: TGTGCGGGCCCCAGCCCCAGGGAGCCCCAGCATTTT; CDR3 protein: CAGPSPREPQHF
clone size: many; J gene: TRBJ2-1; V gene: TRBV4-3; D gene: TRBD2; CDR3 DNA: TGCGCCAGCAGCCAAGGAGCGGGAGGGACCTACAATGAGCAGTTCTTC; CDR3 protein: CASSQGAGGTYNEQFF
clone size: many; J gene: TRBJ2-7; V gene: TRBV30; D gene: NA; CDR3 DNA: TGTGCCTGGACTTTGGGCTACGAGCAGTACTTC; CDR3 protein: CAWTLGYEQYF
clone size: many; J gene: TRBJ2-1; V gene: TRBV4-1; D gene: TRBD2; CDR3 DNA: TGCGCCAGTTCCGGGACTAGCGGGGGGAATGAGCAGTTCTTC; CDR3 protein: CASSGTSGGNEQFF
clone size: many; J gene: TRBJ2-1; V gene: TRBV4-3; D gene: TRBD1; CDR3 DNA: TGCGCCAGCAGCCAAGGACCGGGACAGGGAAACAATGAGCAGTTCTTC; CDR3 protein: CASSQGPGQGNNEQFF
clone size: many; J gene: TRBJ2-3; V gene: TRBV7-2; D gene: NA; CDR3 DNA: TGTGCCAGCAGCTCGACTAGTACCCTCACAGATACGCAGTATTTT; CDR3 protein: CASSSTSTLTDTQYF